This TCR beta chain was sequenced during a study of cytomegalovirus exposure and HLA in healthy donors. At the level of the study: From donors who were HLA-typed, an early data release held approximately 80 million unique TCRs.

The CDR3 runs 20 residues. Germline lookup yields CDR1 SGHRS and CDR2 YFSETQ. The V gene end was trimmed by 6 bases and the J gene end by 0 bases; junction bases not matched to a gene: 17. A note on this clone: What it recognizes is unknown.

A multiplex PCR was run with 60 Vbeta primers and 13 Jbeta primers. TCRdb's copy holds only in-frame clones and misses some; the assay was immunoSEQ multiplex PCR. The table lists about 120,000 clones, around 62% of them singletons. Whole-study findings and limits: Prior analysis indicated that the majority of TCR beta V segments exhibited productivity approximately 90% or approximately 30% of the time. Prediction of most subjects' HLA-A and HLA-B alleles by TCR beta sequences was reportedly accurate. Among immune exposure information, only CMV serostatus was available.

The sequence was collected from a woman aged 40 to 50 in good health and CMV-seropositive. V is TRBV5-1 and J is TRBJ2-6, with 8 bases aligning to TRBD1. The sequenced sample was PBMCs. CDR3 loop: CASTQPMPDRAGSGANVLTF. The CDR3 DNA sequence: TGCGCCAGCACCCAACCAATGCCGGACAGGGCAGGCTCTGGGGCCAACGTCCTGACTTTC. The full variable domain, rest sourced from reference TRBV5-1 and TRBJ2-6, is KAGVTQTPRYLIKTRGQQVTLSCSPISGHRSVSWYQQTPGQGLQFLFEYFSETQRNKGNFPGRFSGRQFSNSRSEMNVSTLELGDSALYLCASTQPMPDRAGSGANVLTFGAGSRLTVL.